This T cell receptor (beta chain) was found in a study of cytotoxic CD8 clonotypes in ibrutinib-treated CLL. This CDR3 region has 15 residues. Germline CDR1 and CDR2: SGHRS and YFSETQ. Trimming at V came to 0 bases and at J to 5 bases, leaving 4 bases not matched to a gene. Only in-frame clones appear in the TCRdb table, and some are missing; sequencing was by immunoSEQ multiplex PCR. The table includes 100,000 to 150,000 clones, 75% to 90% detected once. Study-wide results and caveats: Ibrutinib response saw clonality rise, and progression saw it return toward baseline.

With respect to this clone: Its specificity is unknown.

This receptor was taken from a human donor with chronic lymphocytic leukemia. Sequenced material: PBMCs, taken after 24 months of ibrutinib treatment. The V call is TRBV5-1, the J call TRBJ1-1; 10 positions agree with TRBD1. The CDR3: CASSLGQGAQTEAFF. The CDR3 coding sequence is TGCGCCAGCAGCTTGGGACAGGGGGCGCAGACTGAAGCTTTCTTT.